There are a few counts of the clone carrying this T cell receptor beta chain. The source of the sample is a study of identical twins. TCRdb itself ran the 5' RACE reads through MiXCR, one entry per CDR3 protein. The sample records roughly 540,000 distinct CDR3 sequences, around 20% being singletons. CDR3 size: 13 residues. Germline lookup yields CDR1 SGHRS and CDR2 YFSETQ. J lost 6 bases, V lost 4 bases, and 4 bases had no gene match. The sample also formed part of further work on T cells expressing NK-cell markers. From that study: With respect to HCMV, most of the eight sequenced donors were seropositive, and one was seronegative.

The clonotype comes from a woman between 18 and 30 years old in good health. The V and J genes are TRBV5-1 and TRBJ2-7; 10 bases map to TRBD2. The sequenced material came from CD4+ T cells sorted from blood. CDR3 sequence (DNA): TGCGCCAGCAGCGCTAGCGGGGGTGGCGAGCAGTACTTC. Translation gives CASSASGGGEQYF.